One sample yielded the 22 T cell receptor beta chains listed below, sequenced in a study of CXCR3-negative and CXCR3-positive naive CD8 T cells. UMI-tagged TRB cDNA libraries were built via 5' RACE. Each CDR3 protein gets one entry in TCRdb, which reprocessed the 5' RACE reads and gives no DNA. Here the sample table reports about 43,000 distinct CDR3 sequences. The sequenced material came from memory CD8+ T cells from blood. The receptors were gathered from a human donor in good health. Some clones in this sample may be carry-over from other donors' samples.

This chain links TRBV14 with TRBJ2-1; TCRdb reports TRBD2, a call that lacks DNA to check it against. The CDR3 consists of 17 residues. Germline values: CDR1 SGHDN, CDR2 FVKESK. CDR3 amino acids: CASSQSTGLAGVNEQFF.

This sequence joins TRBV29-1 and TRBJ2-1; no DNA is available, so the TRBD2 call from TCRdb remains unchecked. This CDR3 is 16 amino acids long. Germline V gene data show CDR1 as SQVTM and CDR2 as ANQGSEA. The CDR3 loop reads CSAGWREGLERNEQFF.

This chain uses TRBV5-1 with TRBJ2-1. The germline gives CDR1 SGHRS, CDR2 YFSETQ. The CDR3 consists of 12 residues. CDR3 loop: CASSPDYNEQFF.

The chain links TRBV5-1 to TRBJ2-7. CDR1 and CDR2 from the germline V gene are SGHRS and YFSETQ. This CDR3 has 16 amino acids. The chain's CDR3 is CASLPHYTQSSYEQYF.

The rearrangement joins TRBV29-1 to TRBJ1-2; lacking DNA, the TRBD1 call made by TCRdb goes unchecked. This CDR3 spans 17 amino acids. The V gene's germline CDR1 is SQVTM and CDR2 ANQGSEA. CDR3 sequence reads: CSVDGGRGTGEHYGYTF.

This clonotype is classed as medium-sized by frequency. The chain recombines TRBV20-1 with TRBJ1-2; TCRdb's assignment of TRBD1 cannot be checked, as there is no DNA. The CDR3 loop spans 15 amino acids. Germline V gene data show CDR1 as DFQATT and CDR2 as SNEGSKA (reference sequence). CDR3 in amino acids: CSARDPGTDIYGYTF.

The V and J genes are TRBV7-9 and TRBJ1-1; the TCRdb call, TRBD1, lacks DNA for checking. This CDR3 has 19 amino acids. Germline values: CDR1 SEHNR, CDR2 FQNEAQ (reference sequence). The CDR3 sequence is CASSLAPATGSVGNTEAFF.

V and J are TRBV12-3 or TRBV12-4 and TRBJ2-1; TCRdb's D gene call, TRBD1, goes unchecked for lack of DNA. The CDR3 is 13 residues long. The CDR3 region is CASSQNRAGEQFF.

The chain has TRBV29-1 and TRBJ1-2; TCRdb proposes TRBD1, but this gene call is untestable without DNA. Looked up from germline, CDR1 is SQVTM and CDR2 is ANQGSEA. The CDR3 contains 15 residues. CDR3 loop: CSVEALAGAHYGYTF. Full variable domain (missing parts from reference TRBV29-1 and TRBJ1-2): SAVISQKPSRDICQRGTSLTIQCQVDSQVTMMFWYRQQPGQSLTLIATANQGSEATYESGFVIDKFPISRPNLTFSTLTVSNMSPEDSSIYLCSVEALAGAHYGYTFGSGTRLTVV.

This rearrangement joins TRBV7-8 to TRBJ1-2. This CDR3 spans 12 amino acids. Germline values: CDR1 SGHVS, CDR2 FQNEAQ. CDR3 residues: CASSLDGVGYTF.

The chain couples TRBV4-2 to TRBJ2-1; no DNA is available, so the TRBD1 call from TCRdb remains unchecked. This CDR3 has 18 residues. Germline V gene data show CDR1 as LGHNA and CDR2 as YNFKEQ. CDR3 residues: CASSQGRGGVAFRHEQFF.

This rearrangement joins TRBV4-3 to TRBJ1-2. This CDR3 spans 13 amino acids. Germline CDR1 reads LGHNA; CDR2 reads YSLEER. The CDR3 sequence: CASSQDKGSGYTF.

This chain uses TRBV29-1 with TRBJ2-7. CDR1 and CDR2 (germline): SQVTM, ANQGSEA. The CDR3 consists of 13 residues. The CDR3 here is CSVEGESSYEQYF.

The CDR3: CASSLALGAGSGELFF. The gene calls are TRBV7-9 and TRBJ2-2; the D gene TCRdb calls, TRBD1, cannot be checked with no DNA. Germline V lookup: CDR1 SEHNR, CDR2 FQNEAQ (reference sequence). CDR3 length: 16 residues.

The chain has TRBV3-1 and TRBJ2-5; the D call of TRBD1 rests on TCRdb alone, since no DNA is present to check it. The CDR3 runs 15 residues. Germline values: CDR1 LGHDT, CDR2 YNNKEL (reference sequence). CDR3 amino acids: CASSQEDSFKETQYF.

J is TRBJ2-5 and V is TRBV7-9; TCRdb outputs TRBD1, but without DNA this stays unchecked. Germline CDR1 SEHNR, CDR2 FQNEAQ (reference sequence). This CDR3 contains 13 residues. CDR3 region: CASSGDRAETQYF.

This rearrangement joins TRBV7-7 to TRBJ2-5; without DNA, the TCRdb call of TRBD1 cannot be checked. CDR1 is SSHAT, CDR2 FNYEAQ, per germline (reference sequence). CDR3 length equals 12 residues. The CDR3 sequence: CASSLIPGHLNF.

The gene calls are TRBV29-1 and TRBJ2-7; TCRdb proposes TRBD1, but this gene call is untestable without DNA. Germline loops: CDR1 SQVTM, CDR2 ANQGSEA. This CDR3 has 11 amino acids. CDR3 amino acids: CSARQDYEQYF.

The V call is TRBV7-9, the J call TRBJ2-7; TCRdb selects TRBD2, and the lack of DNA leaves this call unchecked. The CDR3 is 16 amino acids. Germline CDR1 is SEHNR and CDR2 is FQNEAQ (reference sequence). The CDR3 sequence is CASSLGPGGNPYEQYF.

V gene TRBV6-6 combines with J gene TRBJ2-1; TCRdb names TRBD2, which stays unverified in the absence of DNA. The CDR3 loop spans 15 amino acids. Germline CDR1 and CDR2: MNHNY and SVGAGI (reference sequence). This CDR3 is CASRISGGSKNEQFF.

The rearrangement joins TRBV20-1 to TRBJ2-1; the D call of TRBD2 rests on TCRdb alone, since no DNA is present to check it. The CDR3 spans 15 residues. Germline V lookup: CDR1 DFQATT, CDR2 SNEGSKA (reference sequence). This CDR3 reads CSASLGGEIYNEQFF.

The chain is built from TRBV27 and TRBJ1-1; TCRdb outputs TRBD1, but without DNA this stays unchecked. The CDR3 is made up of 14 amino acids. Germline assignment: CDR1 MNHEY and CDR2 SMNVEV (reference sequence). The CDR3 spells CASSIQGYLPEAFF.